The rows below give T cell receptor beta chains drawn from one sample of a study of blood T cell repertoires in COVID-19. Method: immunoSEQ multiplex PCR; TCRdb's copy keeps in-frame clones and lacks some. The repertoire holds roughly 390,000 clones, with 85% as singletons. Input material: peripheral blood. Source of these receptors: a woman younger than 35 with acute or convalescent COVID-19. Both conserved end residues are part of each CDR3. D genes are given only for firm matches. The size field is filled for only some rows; it gives once, few, many or a size class.

CASSRTGGGYEQYF	TRBD2	TRBJ2-7	-	TRBV9
CASRTTEGLGNTIYF	-	TRBJ1-3	few	TRBV28
CASSLQGAGTEAFF	TRBD1	TRBJ1-1	-	TRBV3-1/TRBV3-2
CAITETGGINSPLHF	TRBD1	TRBJ1-6	-	TRBV10-3
CASSLGVFQGDPYEQYF	TRBD1	TRBJ2-7	once	TRBV5-1
CASSLNPDTSYEQYF	-	TRBJ2-7	few	TRBV6-5
CASSQKTGYNSPLHF	-	TRBJ1-6	few	TRBV14
CASSKQVNTEAFF	-	TRBJ1-1	-	TRBV19
CASSIGTGKDYGYTF	TRBD1	TRBJ1-2	-	TRBV19
CASSMDSGSGGYTF	-	TRBJ1-2	-	TRBV19
CASSIDRAGGPDTQYF	TRBD2	TRBJ2-3	-	TRBV19
CAWSTQDEQYF	-	TRBJ2-7	-	TRBV30